This TCR beta chain was sequenced during a study of blood T cell repertoires in COVID-19. The CDR3 loop spans 14 amino acids. Germline V gene sequence: CDR1 LNHDA, CDR2 SQIVND (reference sequence). Trimming shortened V by 6 bases and J by 10 bases, and 21 bases separated the two germline ends. TCRdb's table, derived via immunoSEQ multiplex PCR, lists solely in-frame clones and lacks some. The profile covers 200,000 to 250,000 clones, with 75% to 90% appearing a single time and around 2.9% taken by the ten largest. The source is a woman aged 25 to 39 who had recovered from COVID-19. The rearrangement joins TRBV19 to TRBJ1-2; maybe TRBD1 (5 bases). Material: peripheral blood. CDR3 region: CASSNGREATFYTF. The CDR3, as DNA: TGTGCCAGTAGCAATGGCAGGGAGGCCACGTTCTACACCTTC.